The T cell receptor (beta chain) described here comes from a study of molecular identifiers for immune sequencing clone quantification. MiXCR, applied by TCRdb to the PCR reads, yields one record per CDR3 protein. The sample includes more than 85,000 distinct CDR3 sequences, about 35% of them seen just once. CDR1 is MDHEN, CDR2 SYDVKM, per germline. The CDR3 is 14 amino acids. Concerning this clonotype: The junction differs from germline at one of its ends, possibly a read error.

The sequencing input was naive CD8+ T cells from blood, with Jurkat cell RNA spiked in. Subset in this sample: FACS-sorted CD8+CD4-CCR7+CD45RA+ naive T cells. The V gene is TRBV28, the J gene TRBJ2-5, with D possibly matching TRBD2 (6 bases). The source is a human donor in good health. Some libraries in this study had Jurkat cell RNA spiked in. CDR3 region: CASSLPGRGETLYF. In nucleotides, the CDR3 is TGTGCCAGCAGTTTACCCGGGAGAGGAGAGACCCTGTACTTC.